This record concerns one T cell receptor (beta chain) sequence. Its target antigen remains unknown. No quality values exist for individual bases; no much larger clone is one base distant. This entry comes from a study of CD8 T cells in Susac syndrome (dated by TCRdb to between 2018 and 2021). Context from the whole study: Whether CD8+ T cell activation and differentiation in Susac syndrome was antigen driven was tested using repertoire sequencing.

Study-wide conclusions, independent of this receptor: The TCR sequencing and HLA analysis was acknowledged to have included a relatively small number of individuals.

Peripheral blood CD8+ and CD4+ T cells from healthy donors, Susac syndrome patients and multiple sclerosis patients were profiled by high-throughput TCR beta sequencing. The healthy donors served as controls matched for age and sex. Bulk CD8+ and CD4+ T cells were purified magnetically by negative isolation, whereas CD8+ TEMRA cells were enriched by FACS. Blood was collected in EDTA tubes and processed within 24 hours, with PBMCs isolated through density gradient centrifugation. PBMCs intended for TCR sequencing were frozen in liquid nitrogen and were later thawed in a 37 degrees C water bath. The sorted or isolated CD4+, CD8+ and CD8+ TEMRA cells reached a purity of at least 90%. RNA was extracted with the RNeasy kit and about 0.5 to 1 ug was reverse transcribed using random hexamers. The immunoSEQ multiplex PCR assay, covering 54 Vbeta and 13 Jbeta segments, was used to amplify TCR beta CDR3 regions. PCR amplification bias was corrected using a synthetic template baseline for primer optimization and computational correction. Under the source paper's analysis protocol: Reads were annotated to V, D and J genes per IMGT and analyzed with immunoSEQ Analyzer, keeping only productive sequences. Clonality was computed as one minus Shannon entropy normalized by log2 of the number of productive unique sequences. For each patient and control, public and private clones were evaluated within the 100 most prevalent clones. A clone was defined as Susac-specific if it was absent from the healthy and MS cohorts, from 950 to 1,300 published viral clones and from other ImmuneACCESS disease sequences. TCRdb trimmed public reads at Q25 via fastp, called clones via MiXCR and kept in-frame beta chains. Entries are consolidated by CDR3 protein sequence, retaining the most common genes and DNA. The V and J calls and clone size are TCRdb's, not the authors'. In all, the sample holds approximately 120,000 distinct CDR3 sequences, and about 93% of those were seen once. The ten largest account for 0.065% to 0.09% of the sample.

For this chain, trimming is 5 bases at the V end and 1 base at the J end, and the number of junction bases without a gene match is 7. Its CDR3 holds 16 amino acids, cysteine through phenylalanine. Kept here is only the CDR3 DNA, which spans 48 bases and is read in frame from base 1. From the germline V gene, CDR1 is SGHNT and CDR2 is YENEEA. The sequence was obtained from a human donor in good health. Material: CD4+ T cells from PBMCs. The chain uses TRBV11-3 and TRBJ2-2, with 7 bases in between that match TRBD2. The CDR3 is CASSHLGLGNTGELFF. DNA sequence: TGTGCCAGCAGCCACCTAGGACTAGGGAACACCGGGGAGCTGTTTTTT.